Listed here are 30 T cell receptor beta chains from one sample, sequenced in a study of cytomegalovirus exposure and HLA in healthy donors. The PCR used 60 Vbeta and 13 Jbeta primers. Here immunoSEQ multiplex PCR was the method, and the copy in TCRdb shows in-frame clones only, minus some. The top ten hold approximately 0.25% of the sample, which has 150,000 to 200,000 clones, roughly 80% seen once. The material sequenced was PBMCs. Source of these receptors: a boy younger than 18 in good health and CMV-seronegative.

J is TRBJ2-5 and V is TRBV29-1; possible D gene TRBD1, 5 bases. This CDR3 has 16 amino acids. Germline-derived CDR1 and CDR2 are SQVTM and ANQGSEA. Trimming took 3 bases from V and 2 from J, leaving 19 bases between them. CDR3 region: CSVDRGWGKLQETQYF. As DNA, the CDR3 is TGCAGCGTTGACCGAGGTTGGGGCAAATTACAAGAGACCCAGTACTTC.

In this sample, this clone turned up a few times. The V gene is TRBV7-3, the J gene TRBJ2-6; D might be TRBD1 (5 bases). This CDR3 region has 17 residues. Germline assignment: CDR1 SGHTA and CDR2 FQGTGA. V gave up 5 bases and J gave up 0 bases, with 14 bases separating them. The CDR3 bases are TGTGCCAGCAGCCCCGACAGCCTGAACTCTGGGGCCAACGTCCTGACTTTC. Translated, it gives CASSPDSLNSGANVLTF.

This chain uses TRBV9 with TRBJ1-3; D might be TRBD1 (6 bases). The V and J ends lost 0 bases and 1 base respectively, with 11 bases between them. The length of the CDR3 is 16 residues. CDR1 and CDR2 from the germline V gene are SGDLS and YYNGEE. The CDR3 loop reads CASSVDPTGSGNTIYF. The CDR3, as DNA: TGTGCCAGCAGCGTAGATCCGACAGGATCTGGAAACACCATATATTTT.

This sequence joins TRBV7-9 and TRBJ1-2; TRBD1 might be the D (5 bases). This CDR3 spans 14 amino acids. V was cut by 0 bases and J by 6 bases, with 11 bases left in between. Germline CDR1 reads SEHNR; CDR2 reads FQNEAQ (reference sequence). The CDR3 region has the DNA TGTGCCAGCAGCTTAGCCCGGGGACTGAATGGCTACACCTTC. Translation gives CASSLARGLNGYTF.

The gene calls are TRBV19 and TRBJ1-5; 10 bases agree with TRBD1. The germline V gene encodes CDR1 LNHDA and CDR2 SQIVND (reference sequence). CDR3 size: 12 residues. Germline trimming cut 4 bases from V and 10 bases from J; bases unmatched to any gene: 1. CDR3 DNA: TGTGCCAGTAGTAGACAGGGGGCTCCCCAGCATTTT. It codes for CASSRQGAPQHF.

The chain links TRBV2 to TRBJ2-5, with 8 bases fitting TRBD1. TRBJ2-7 explains the end of the DNA better; the J call may be wrong. Germline values: CDR1 SNHLY, CDR2 FYNNEI. This CDR3 spans 12 amino acids. The CDR3 region is CAIRQGPYEQYF. Written as DNA, the CDR3 is TGTGCCATAAGACAGGGGCCCTACGAGCAGTACTTC.

This clone has more than one count but fewer than ten. The junction differs from germline at one of its ends, possibly a read error. This chain joins TRBV6-6 and TRBJ1-2, with 9 bases identical to TRBD1. CDR1 MNHNY and CDR2 SVGAGI come from the germline V gene (reference sequence). The CDR3 consists of 15 residues. CDR3 DNA: TGTGCCAGCAGTTACGGGACAGGGCTTAACGATGGCTACACCTTC. Its translation: CASSYGTGLNDGYTF.

The rearrangement links TRBV11-2 to TRBJ1-6, with 9 bases aligning to TRBD1. The CDR3 totals 19 residues. Germline V gene lookup returns CDR1 SGHAT and CDR2 FQNNGV. The V and J ends lost 6 bases and 5 bases, in that order; junction bases with no gene match: 17. The CDR3 coding sequence is TGTGCCAGCAGACATCCGGGACAGGGTGCATATGTTCATAATTCACCCCTCCACTTT. This sequence encodes CASRHPGQGAYVHNSPLHF.

This chain joins TRBV7-9 and TRBJ1-6, with 8 bases fitting TRBD1. Trimming at V came to 1 base and at J to 8 bases, leaving 10 bases not matched to a gene. Looked up from germline, CDR1 is SEHNR and CDR2 is FQNEAQ (reference sequence). This CDR3 contains 17 residues. CDR3 residues: CASSLEGRGRRYSPLHF. For the CDR3, the DNA is TGTGCCAGCAGCTTAGAGGGCAGGGGGCGCCGTTATTCACCCCTCCACTTT.

V usage is TRBV11-2 and J usage is TRBJ1-2, with D maybe TRBD1 (5 bases). CDR1 and CDR2 (germline): SGHAT, FQNNGV. V lost 0 bases to trimming and J lost 6 bases, with 11 bases between them. The CDR3 has 14 amino acids. The CDR3 sequence: CASSLDVAGNGYTF. CDR3 nucleotides: TGTGCCAGCAGCTTAGATGTTGCAGGGAATGGCTACACCTTC.

The chain is built from TRBV30 and TRBJ1-6; D remains ambiguous. The CDR3 consists of 14 residues. The V gene's germline CDR1 is GTSNPN and CDR2 SVGIG (reference sequence). V was cut by 4 bases and J by 0 bases, with 7 bases left in between. The CDR3 DNA sequence: TGTGCCTGGAAAATCAGCTCCTATAATTCACCCCTCCACTTT. Protein: CAWKISSYNSPLHF.

The V call is TRBV7-2, the J call TRBJ2-7, with 11 bases matching TRBD2. CDR3 length: 15 amino acids. CDR1 and CDR2 from the germline V gene are SGHTA and FQGNSA. V gave up 2 bases and J gave up 8 bases; unmatched junction bases: 8. The CDR3: CASSLLAGGPEKQYF. CDR3 coding DNA: TGTGCCAGCAGCTTACTAGCGGGGGGCCCCGAAAAGCAGTACTTC.

The CDR3 protein is CSTQAGAVDTQYF. As DNA, the CDR3 is TGCAGCACACAAGCGGGAGCCGTAGATACGCAGTATTTT. This chain connects TRBV29-1 to TRBJ2-3; 8 bases match TRBD2. Germline assignment: CDR1 SQVTM and CDR2 ANQGSEA. This CDR3 region has 13 residues. Germline trimming cut 8 bases from V and 5 bases from J; bases unmatched to any gene: 9.

The sample holds a few counts of this clone. This chain joins TRBV2 and TRBJ1-2; 10 bases match TRBD1. V dropped 2 bases and J dropped 6; count of bases not matched to a gene: 3. The CDR3 extends over 14 amino acids. Germline V lookup: CDR1 SNHLY, CDR2 FYNNEI. DNA for the CDR3: TGTGCCAGCAGTGAACCAGACAGGGGGCATGGCTACACCTTC. Translating it yields CASSEPDRGHGYTF.

The CDR3 DNA reads TGTGCCAGCTCACCCTTAACTAGCGGGAGATTGGGGACCCAGCAGTTCTTC. As protein: CASSPLTSGRLGTQQFF. The V and J genes are TRBV18 and TRBJ2-1; TRBD2 matches 11 bases. CDR1 and CDR2 from the germline V gene are KGHSH and LQKENI. The CDR3 has 17 amino acids. The V gene end was trimmed by 3 bases and the J gene end by 11 bases; junction bases not matched to a gene: 15.

This clone came up once. The rearrangement joins TRBV30 to TRBJ1-1; 8 positions agree with TRBD1. CDR1 is GTSNPN and CDR2 is SVGIG in the germline V gene (reference sequence). The CDR3 spans 13 residues. The V gene end was trimmed by 6 bases and the J gene end by 1 base; junction bases not matched to a gene: 4. This chain's CDR3 is CACQGARNTEAFF. The CDR3 DNA follows: TGTGCCTGCCAGGGGGCCCGGAACACTGAAGCTTTCTTT.

DNA of the CDR3: TGTGCCTGGAGTGAGGGGACAGGGGGCTACGAGCAGTACTTC. Its protein product is CAWSEGTGGYEQYF. The chain employs TRBV30 and TRBJ2-7; 11 nucleotides align to TRBD1. This CDR3 is built from 14 residues. J gave up 3 bases and V 1 base, and 2 bases lay outside the gene matches. Germline V gives CDR1 GTSNPN, CDR2 SVGIG (reference sequence). The variable domain in full, with the rest retrieved from reference TRBV30 and TRBJ2-7, is SQTIHQWPATLVQPVGSPLSLECTVEGTSNPNLYWYRQAAGRGLQLLFYSVGIGQISSEVPQNLSASRPQDRQFILSSKKLLLSDSGFYLCAWSEGTGGYEQYFGPGTRLTVT.

This chain links TRBV7-9 with TRBJ1-2; TRBD1 agrees at 8 bases. The germline V gene encodes CDR1 SEHNR and CDR2 FQNEAQ (reference sequence). The CDR3 is made up of 16 amino acids. V was pared by 5 bases and J by 8 bases, with 16 bases of the junction left unmatched. Written as DNA, the CDR3 is TGTGCCAGCAGCCTGGGAGTCGGACAGGGAACCGTCGGCTACACCTTC. Encoded protein: CASSLGVGQGTVGYTF.

The gene calls are TRBV5-6 and TRBJ1-4, with 7 nucleotides matching TRBD1. The germline CDR1 and CDR2 sequences are SGHDT and YYEEEE. CDR3 length: 16 amino acids. Trimming removed 4 bases from V and 4 bases from J; junction bases left unmatched: 10. The CDR3 sequence: CASSVTGTAYNEKLFF. CDR3 bases: TGTGCCAGCAGCGTAACCGGGACAGCCTATAATGAAAAACTGTTTTTT.

The rearrangement joins TRBV6-5 to TRBJ2-5, with 10 positions matching TRBD2. Germline lookup yields CDR1 MNHEY and CDR2 SVGAGI. J lost 4 bases, V lost 6 bases, and 2 bases had no gene match. The length of the CDR3 is 13 residues. The CDR3 DNA follows: TGTGCCAGCAGGGTAGCGGGAGGAGAGACCCAGTACTTC. It yields the protein CASRVAGGETQYF.

This clone has only a few counts. The CDR3 is CASSIAARGNTEAFF. The CDR3 DNA follows: TGTGCCAGTAGTATAGCCGCTAGGGGGAACACTGAAGCTTTCTTT. The rearrangement joins TRBV19 to TRBJ1-1; possible D gene TRBD1, 5 bases. Germline V gene sequence: CDR1 LNHDA, CDR2 SQIVND (reference sequence). Deletions cut 1 base from V and 1 base from J, with 10 bases between. The CDR3 runs 15 residues.

This clone appeared a single time. This chain links TRBV5-4 with TRBJ1-1; D remains unclear. This CDR3 region has 11 residues. V gave up 4 bases and J gave up 7 bases, with 8 bases separating them. Germline V lookup: CDR1 SGHNT, CDR2 YYREEE (reference sequence). This CDR3 is CASSPAGEAFF. CDR3 DNA sequence: TGTGCCAGCAGCCCCGCCGGTGAAGCTTTCTTT.

This clone was seen only a few times. The CDR3 DNA is TGTGCCAGCAGCTTGGGAGGTCCTGTGGGCAATCAGCCCCAGCATTTT. It is translated as CASSLGGPVGNQPQHF. This chain links TRBV5-5 with TRBJ1-5; D ambiguous. The V gene lost 0 bases and the J gene lost 2 bases, with 12 bases spanning the gap. The CDR3 runs to 16 residues. The V gene's germline CDR1 is SGHKS and CDR2 YYEKEE (reference sequence).

The V call is TRBV19, the J call TRBJ1-6; D remains unclear. Trimming removed 5 bases at V and 10 bases at J, with 21 bases between. CDR3 length: 16 amino acids. Germline CDR1 is LNHDA and CDR2 is SQIVND (reference sequence). The CDR3 DNA is TGTGCCAGTAGTCCCCTTTTGGGCCTTACGGGGTCACCCCTCCACTTT. Its protein is CASSPLLGLTGSPLHF.

This chain uses TRBV19 with TRBJ1-5; TRBD1 matches 8 bases. The V gene end was trimmed by 5 bases and the J gene end by 7 bases; junction bases not matched to a gene: 7. Germline-derived CDR1 and CDR2 are LNHDA and SQIVND (reference sequence). This CDR3 comprises 14 residues. Here the CDR3 DNA reads TGTGCCAGTAGTCGAACGACAGGGGACCAGCCCCAGCATTTT. Its translation is CASSRTTGDQPQHF.

This clone is a singleton in its sample. V usage is TRBV27 and J usage is TRBJ1-1; 7 bases match TRBD1. The CDR3 covers 18 residues. CDR1 MNHEY and CDR2 SMNVEV come from the germline V gene (reference sequence). V gave up 6 bases and J gave up 2 bases; unmatched junction bases: 18. CDR3 bases: TGTGCCAGCAGCCACCCTTTCCCTACAGGGGCCCACAACACTGAAGCTTTCTTT. It yields the protein CASSHPFPTGAHNTEAFF.

The chain uses TRBV10-3 and TRBJ1-2; tentative D call: TRBD1 (5 bases). From germline, CDR1 is ENHRY and CDR2 SYGVKD. The CDR3 length is 13 residues. V dropped 6 bases and J dropped 8 bases, with 16 bases sitting between them. This chain's CDR3 is CAISNGSGKGYTF. Written as DNA, the CDR3 is TGTGCCATCAGCAATGGGTCAGGGAAGGGCTACACCTTC.

This clone was found once. The chain couples TRBV6-1 to TRBJ2-7; TRBD1 matches 7 bases. Losses at the gene ends were 8 bases for V and 6 bases for J; bases not matched to a gene: 10. The germline gives CDR1 MNHNS, CDR2 SASEGT. This CDR3 spans 13 amino acids. CDR3 in DNA: TGTGCCAGCGGCAGACAGGGAATCGTCGAGCAGTACTTC. Its translation: CASGRQGIVEQYF.

This chain links TRBV11-2 with TRBJ2-5; D unclear. CDR1 is SGHAT and CDR2 is FQNNGV in the germline V gene. CDR3 length: 13 residues. The ends were cut back, 3 bases at V and 4 bases at J, with 9 bases in the middle. CDR3 nucleotides: TGTGCCAGCAGCTTGCAGAGACTAGAGACCCAGTACTTC. Its translation: CASSLQRLETQYF.

The rearrangement uses TRBV7-2 and TRBJ2-1; D possibly corresponds to TRBD2 (6 bases). The germline CDR1 and CDR2 sequences are SGHTA and FQGNSA. The CDR3 sequence is 16 residues long. The V and J ends lost 1 base and 4 bases respectively, with 14 bases between them. The DNA for the CDR3 is TGTGCCAGCAGCTTAGTCCGTGGAGGGGATTACAATGAGCAGTTCTTC. Protein product: CASSLVRGGDYNEQFF. The full variable domain, in which reference TRBV7-2 and TRBJ2-1 provide the parts outside the CDR3, is GAGVSQSPSNKVTEKGKDVELRCDPISGHTALYWYRQSLGQGLEFLIYFQGNSAPDKSGLPSDRFSAERTGGSVSTLTIQRTQQEDSAVYLCASSLVRGGDYNEQFFGPGTRLTVL.